This passage covers 26 T cell receptor beta chains from one sample sequenced in a study of siplizumab effects on memory and regulatory T cells. The data were produced by immunoSEQ multiplex PCR, yet TCRdb's version contains in-frame clones alone and is incomplete. The sample contains 100,000 or so clones, around nine tenths of which appear only once. Source material: non-Treg CD4+ T cells sorted from blood. These receptors came from a human donor in good health.

The J gene is TRBJ2-6, the V gene TRBV19, with no clear D. Per the germline V gene, CDR1 is LNHDA and CDR2 is SQIVND (reference sequence). V was trimmed by 4 bases and J by 0 bases, leaving 1 base between them. The CDR3 extends over 13 amino acids. CDR3 amino acids: CASSNSGANVLTF. In nucleotides, the CDR3 is TGTGCCAGTAGTAACTCTGGGGCCAACGTCCTGACTTTC. Based on the CDR3 plus reference TRBV19 and TRBJ2-6, the full variable domain is DGGITQSPKYLFRKEGQNVTLSCEQNLNHDAMYWYRQDPGQGLRLIYYSQIVNDFQKGDIAEGYSVSREKKESFPLTVTSAQKNPTAFYLCASSNSGANVLTFGAGSRLTVL.

This clone was seen a single time. This chain connects TRBV7-9 to TRBJ1-5; 8 bases agree with TRBD1. The CDR3 has 16 residues. The germline gives CDR1 SEHNR, CDR2 FQNEAQ (reference sequence). The J segment lost 0 bases and the V segment lost 5 bases, leaving 6 bases of the junction unmatched. The CDR3 is CASSPGQGDSNQPQHF. DNA for the CDR3: TGTGCCAGCAGCCCAGGACAGGGCGATAGCAATCAGCCCCAGCATTTT.

This chain uses TRBV12-5 with TRBJ2-5, with 8 bases aligning to TRBD1. This CDR3 contains 17 residues. V lost 4 bases, J lost 4 bases, and 14 bases stayed unmatched. Germline V gene sequence: CDR1 LGHNT, CDR2 FRNRAP. The CDR3 DNA is TGTGCTAGTGGTTCCGACAGGGGAAGGTTAAGGGGAGAGACCCAGTACTTC. Translated, it gives CASGSDRGRLRGETQYF.

This sequence joins TRBV12-5 and TRBJ1-3, with D possibly being TRBD1 (5 bases). The CDR3 contains 14 residues. Trimming stripped 6 bases from V and 4 bases from J, with 13 bases between. Germline V CDR1 and CDR2: LGHNT, FRNRAP. The DNA of the CDR3 is TGTGCTAGTGGGACAGAGGTTCCCGGAAACACCATATATTTT. It is translated as CASGTEVPGNTIYF.

The J gene is TRBJ2-7, the V gene TRBV6-6; D ambiguous. V was pared by 6 bases and J by 0 bases, with 15 bases between. Germline loops: CDR1 MNHNY, CDR2 SVGAGI (reference sequence). There are 15 residues in the CDR3. CDR3 amino acids: CASSEMAQYSYEQYF. DNA of the CDR3: TGTGCCAGCAGCGAAATGGCACAGTACTCCTACGAGCAGTACTTC.

The sample holds one count of this clone. The J gene is TRBJ2-7, the V gene TRBV11-3, with a tentative D call TRBD2 (5 bases). Germline V gene lookup returns CDR1 SGHNT and CDR2 YENEEA. The CDR3 covers 14 residues. V dropped 3 bases and J dropped 0 bases, with 9 bases sitting between them. The DNA of the CDR3 is TGTGCCAGCAGCTTGTCTCTAGCCTCCTACGAGCAGTACTTC. This sequence encodes CASSLSLASYEQYF. Variable domain in full (rest from reference TRBV11-3 and TRBJ2-7): EAGVVQSPRYKIIEKKQPVAFWCNPISGHNTLYWYLQNLGQGPELLIRYENEEAVDDSQLPKDRFSAERLKGVDSTLKIQPAELGDSAVYLCASSLSLASYEQYFGPGTRLTVT.

This chain joins TRBV19 and TRBJ2-2; either TRBD1 or TRBD2 may supply D (5 bases each). Germline lookup yields CDR1 LNHDA and CDR2 SQIVND (reference sequence). V dropped 5 bases and J dropped 4 bases, with 14 bases sitting between them. The CDR3 contains 15 residues. The CDR3 loop is CASSPIPGTTGELFF. CDR3 nucleotide sequence: TGTGCCAGTAGTCCCATCCCAGGGACCACCGGGGAGCTGTTTTTT.

The J gene is TRBJ2-7, the V gene TRBV19; the D is unclear. CDR3 size: 14 residues. Trimming shortened V by 7 bases and J by 1 base, and 14 bases separated the two germline ends. From germline, CDR1 is LNHDA and CDR2 SQIVND (reference sequence). Here the CDR3 reads CASKRSPQSYEQYF. CDR3 in DNA: TGTGCCAGTAAAAGATCTCCTCAATCCTACGAGCAGTACTTC.

The rearrangement joins TRBV6-1 to TRBJ1-4; D is uncertain. The CDR3 extends over 13 amino acids. With 7 bases removed from V and 4 bases from J, the gap between germline ends came to 10 bases. Per germline, CDR1 MNHNS and CDR2 SASEGT. The CDR3 region has the DNA TGTGCCAGCAAAAGGCGGAGTAATGAAAAACTGTTTTTT. Amino acid sequence: CASKRRSNEKLFF.

This sequence joins TRBV28 and TRBJ2-7; no clear D. The CDR3 is made up of 16 amino acids. Trimming pared 3 bases from V and 4 bases from J, leaving 19 bases between. Germline V CDR1 and CDR2: MDHEN, SYDVKM. The CDR3 DNA reads TGTGCCAGCAGTTTTATTAGCCAAATGAACATTTACGAGCAGTACTTC. Protein sequence: CASSFISQMNIYEQYF. The full variable domain, with the rest looked up from reference TRBV28 and TRBJ2-7, is DVKVTQSSRYLVKRTGEKVFLECVQDMDHENMFWYRQDPGLGLRLIYFSYDVKMKEKGDIPEGYSVSREKKERFSLILESASTNQTSMYLCASSFISQMNIYEQYFGPGTRLTVT.

The chain joins TRBV29-1 to TRBJ2-5; 8 positions agree with TRBD2. V gave up 7 bases and J gave up 5 bases; unmatched junction bases: 18. The CDR3 is made up of 16 amino acids. Germline CDR1 is SQVTM and CDR2 is ANQGSEA. The CDR3 is CSAGGGAGLGGETQYF. The CDR3 coding sequence is TGCAGCGCCGGAGGCGGCGCGGGACTAGGAGGGGAGACCCAGTACTTC.

J is TRBJ1-1 and V is TRBV7-8; D uncertain. The germline V gene has CDR1 SGHVS and CDR2 FQNEAQ. CDR3 length: 15 residues. Trimming took off 1 base at V and 5 bases at J, with 14 bases between the two ends. CDR3 DNA: TGTGCCAGCAGCTTAGTGCCCGAAGGTCGAACTGAAGCTTTCTTT. This encodes CASSLVPEGRTEAFF.

This clone was detected once. The chain joins TRBV6-5 to TRBJ1-1, with TRBD1 matching 9 bases. CDR3 length: 16 amino acids. The junction had 5 bases not matched to a gene; V was cut back by 2 bases and J by 1 base. Germline lookup yields CDR1 MNHEY and CDR2 SVGAGI. CDR3 nucleotide sequence: TGTGCCAGCAGTTACCCACCGGGACAGGGGAACACTGAAGCTTTCTTT. This codes for CASSYPPGQGNTEAFF.

V usage is TRBV29-1 and J usage is TRBJ2-5; perhaps TRBD2 as D (6 bases). Germline V gene sequence: CDR1 SQVTM, CDR2 ANQGSEA. Trimming removed 7 bases from V and 3 bases from J, with 15 bases in between. This CDR3 contains 13 residues. This chain's CDR3 is CSAPVEGKETQYF. DNA of the CDR3: TGCAGCGCCCCCGTGGAGGGAAAAGAGACCCAGTACTTC.

The chain recombines TRBV4-3 with TRBJ1-2; D uncertain. Trimming took off 1 base at V and 4 bases at J, with 13 bases between the two ends. Germline V gene data show CDR1 as LGHNA and CDR2 as YSLEER. The CDR3 sequence is 15 residues long. DNA of the CDR3: TGCGCCAGCAGCCAAGGGGAGGACGGTACCTATGGCTACACCTTC. Amino acid sequence: CASSQGEDGTYGYTF.

The chain employs TRBV6-1 and TRBJ1-3; D is unresolved. CDR1 and CDR2 from the germline V gene are MNHNS and SASEGT. The V gene lost 2 bases and the J gene lost 0 bases, with 11 bases spanning the gap. This CDR3 region has 16 residues. CDR3 loop: CASSELLGNSGNTIYF. In nucleotides, the CDR3 is TGTGCCAGCAGTGAACTCCTTGGGAACTCTGGAAACACCATATATTTT.

The chain carries TRBV7-8 and TRBJ2-7; maybe TRBD1 (5 bases). Germline V lookup: CDR1 SGHVS, CDR2 FQNEAQ. CDR3 length equals 15 residues. Trimming stripped 3 bases from V and 4 bases from J, with 16 bases between. The CDR3 coding sequence is TGTGCCAGCAGCTTCCTCAGGGTGGCTCTTTACGAGCAGTACTTC. Protein: CASSFLRVALYEQYF.

The chain couples TRBV11-3 to TRBJ2-7; TRBD1 might be the D (5 bases). CDR3 length: 15 amino acids. Trimming took off 1 base at V and 2 bases at J, with 12 bases between the two ends. Germline V gives CDR1 SGHNT, CDR2 YENEEA. CDR3 in amino acids: CASSLGQTVTYEQYF. The CDR3 DNA reads as TGTGCCAGCAGCTTAGGACAGACCGTGACCTACGAGCAGTACTTC. Complete variable domain (other parts from reference TRBV11-3 and TRBJ2-7): EAGVVQSPRYKIIEKKQPVAFWCNPISGHNTLYWYLQNLGQGPELLIRYENEEAVDDSQLPKDRFSAERLKGVDSTLKIQPAELGDSAVYLCASSLGQTVTYEQYFGPGTRLTVT.

This clone was seen once. The junction departs from germline at one end; a sequencing error may be responsible. This chain connects TRBV19 to TRBJ2-5; D not certain. In germline, CDR1 is LNHDA, CDR2 SQIVND (reference sequence). The CDR3 is 13 amino acids. CDR3 DNA: TGTGCCAGTAGTATAGGAGAAGGTAGTCCGTCTCACTTC. Its protein product is CASSIGEGSPSHF.

This rearrangement joins TRBV6-1 to TRBJ2-3; unclear D gene. Deletions cut 7 bases from V and 6 bases from J, with 20 bases between. CDR1 and CDR2 from the germline V gene are MNHNS and SASEGT. The CDR3 runs to 15 residues. Here the CDR3 DNA reads TGTGCCAGCACCCCCCTAGAGATCGCTGGGGATACGCAGTATTTT. It codes for CASTPLEIAGDTQYF.

This rearrangement joins TRBV6-4 to TRBJ1-1, with 7 bases fitting TRBD1. Germline CDR1 MRHNA, CDR2 SNTAGT. The V and J ends lost 5 bases and 5 bases, in that order; junction bases with no gene match: 5. The CDR3 spans 13 residues. CDR3 in DNA: TGTGCCAGCAGTAGACAGGGACATACTGAAGCTTTCTTT. Translated: CASSRQGHTEAFF.

This rearrangement joins TRBV5-4 to TRBJ2-7; 10 positions match TRBD2. V was clipped by 0 bases and J by 5 bases; unmatched bases: 2. Germline assignment: CDR1 SGHNT and CDR2 YYREEE (reference sequence). This CDR3 is built from 14 residues. The CDR3 region has the DNA TGTGCCAGCAGCTTGGGACTAGCGGGCGACGAGCAGTACTTC. Translation: CASSLGLAGDEQYF.

The chain employs TRBV6-1 and TRBJ2-5; D is possibly TRBD2 (5 bases). The DNA end is more similar to TRBJ2-7, so the J call may be wrong. The CDR3 runs to 14 residues. Germline loops: CDR1 MNHNS, CDR2 SASEGT. In DNA, the CDR3 is TGTGCCAGCAGTGAAGTGGATCGGGGCTACGAGCAGTACTTC. It specifies CASSEVDRGYEQYF.

V usage is TRBV5-1 and J usage is TRBJ2-2; a weak D match, TRBD2 (5 bases). The CDR3 covers 15 residues. Germline CDR1 reads SGHRS; CDR2 reads YFSETQ. V was clipped by 0 bases and J by 3 bases, with 9 bases between them. The CDR3 sequence is CASSLGLADTGELFF. The CDR3 nucleotides are TGCGCCAGCAGCTTGGGGCTAGCCGACACCGGGGAGCTGTTTTTT.

This chain uses TRBV6-5 with TRBJ1-2; weak D call: TRBD1 (5 bases). The germline gives CDR1 MNHEY, CDR2 SVGAGI. CDR3 length equals 16 residues. The V end lost 0 bases, the J end lost 2 bases, and 13 bases lay between the germline ends. The CDR3 region has the DNA TGTGCCAGCAGTTACTCCGGGACCGAGCTGAACTATGGCTACACCTTC. Amino acid sequence: CASSYSGTELNYGYTF.

The chain recombines TRBV27 with TRBJ1-2; D gene unclear. The V gene lost 3 bases and the J gene lost 2 bases, with 7 bases spanning the gap. Germline V lookup: CDR1 MNHEY, CDR2 SMNVEV (reference sequence). This CDR3 spans 13 amino acids. The CDR3 sequence: CASSFNGNYGYTF. The CDR3 nucleotides read TGTGCCAGCAGTTTTAACGGGAACTATGGCTACACCTTC.